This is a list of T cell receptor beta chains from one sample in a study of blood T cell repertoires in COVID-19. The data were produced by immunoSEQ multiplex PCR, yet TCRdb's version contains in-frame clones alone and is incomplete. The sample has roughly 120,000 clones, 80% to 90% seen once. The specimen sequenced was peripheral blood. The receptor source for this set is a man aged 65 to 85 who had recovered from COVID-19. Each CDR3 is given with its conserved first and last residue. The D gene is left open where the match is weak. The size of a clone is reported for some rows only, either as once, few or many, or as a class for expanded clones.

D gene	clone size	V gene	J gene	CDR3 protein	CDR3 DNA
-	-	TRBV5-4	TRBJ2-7	CASSFYRHSYEQYF	TGTGCCAGCAGCTTTTACAGGCACTCCTACGAGCAGTACTTC
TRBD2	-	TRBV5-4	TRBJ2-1	CAILSGSSYNEQFF	TGTGCCATCCTTAGCGGGAGCTCCTACAATGAGCAGTTCTTC
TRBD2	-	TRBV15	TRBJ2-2	CATHKREGANTGELFF	TGTGCCACACACAAGAGGGAGGGCGCGAACACCGGGGAGCTGTTTTTT
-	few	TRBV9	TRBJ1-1	CASSLLGSSGTEAFF	TGTGCCAGCAGCCTCCTAGGGTCGAGCGGCACTGAAGCTTTCTTT
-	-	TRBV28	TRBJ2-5	CASSLFQGGQRGKAQYF	TGTGCCAGCAGTTTATTCCAGGGGGGACAGAGGGGTAAGGCCCAGTACTTC
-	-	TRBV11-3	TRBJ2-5	CASSHGVQETQYF	TGTGCCAGCAGCCACGGGGTGCAAGAGACCCAGTACTTC
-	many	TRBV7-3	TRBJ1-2	CASSSSRVTNYGYTF	TGTGCCAGCAGCTCATCCAGGGTTACTAACTATGGCTACACCTTC
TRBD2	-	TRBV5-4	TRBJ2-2	CASSLKSGRGTGELFF	TGTGCCAGCAGCTTAAAAAGTGGGAGGGGAACCGGGGAGCTGTTTTTT
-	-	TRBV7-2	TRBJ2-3	CASSFRVSGGTDTQYF	TGTGCCAGCAGCTTCCGGGTTTCAGGGGGCACAGATACGCAGTATTTT
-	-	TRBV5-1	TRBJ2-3	CASSPGSTDTQYF	TGCGCCAGCAGCCCCGGGAGCACAGATACGCAGTATTTT
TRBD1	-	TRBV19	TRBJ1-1	CASSIPRTGAGEAFF	TGTGCCAGTAGTATCCCCCGAACAGGGGCCGGTGAAGCTTTCTTT
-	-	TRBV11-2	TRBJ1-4	CASSLVRGGGNEKLFF	TGTGCCAGCAGCTTAGTCCGGGGTGGGGGCAATGAAAAACTGTTTTTT